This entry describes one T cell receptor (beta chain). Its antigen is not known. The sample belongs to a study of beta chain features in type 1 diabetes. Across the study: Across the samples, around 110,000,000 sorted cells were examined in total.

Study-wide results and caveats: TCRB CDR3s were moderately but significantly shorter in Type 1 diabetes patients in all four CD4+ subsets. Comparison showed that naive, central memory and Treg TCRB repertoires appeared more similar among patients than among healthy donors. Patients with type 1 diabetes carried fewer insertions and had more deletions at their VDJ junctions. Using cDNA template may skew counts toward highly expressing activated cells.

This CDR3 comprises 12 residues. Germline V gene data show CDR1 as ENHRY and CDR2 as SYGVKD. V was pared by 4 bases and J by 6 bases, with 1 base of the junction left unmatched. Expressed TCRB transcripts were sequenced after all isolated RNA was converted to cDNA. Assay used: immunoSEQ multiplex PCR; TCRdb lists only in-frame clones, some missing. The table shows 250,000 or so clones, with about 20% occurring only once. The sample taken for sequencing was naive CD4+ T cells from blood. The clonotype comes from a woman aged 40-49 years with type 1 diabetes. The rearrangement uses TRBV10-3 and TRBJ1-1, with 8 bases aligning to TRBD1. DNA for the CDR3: TGTGCCATCAGTGGGACAGGGCCTGAAGCTTTCTTT. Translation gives CAISGTGPEAFF.